This note documents a single T cell receptor (beta chain) sequence. This entry comes from a study of blood T cell repertoires in COVID-19. Study in general: Acute and convalescent COVID-19 samples came from the United States, Italy and Spain.

Generated by immunoSEQ multiplex PCR, the TCRdb table keeps only in-frame clones and is missing some. The sample consists of roughly 110,000 clones, 84% of them appearing once. V gave up 3 bases and J gave up 2 bases, with 13 bases separating them. The V gene's germline CDR1 is MDHEN and CDR2 SYDVKM. The CDR3 loop spans 15 amino acids. The specimen was peripheral blood. This receptor was identified in a woman aged 55 to 70 with acute or convalescent COVID-19. V gene TRBV28 combines with J gene TRBJ2-5, with unresolved D. As DNA, the CDR3 is TGTGCCAGCAGTTTTGAGAAGAATAGACAAGAGACCCAGTACTTC. It yields the protein CASSFEKNRQETQYF.